This T cell receptor (beta chain) was observed in a study of immune characterization of retroperitoneal liposarcoma. This CDR3 has 14 residues. Germline CDR1 reads SGHTA; CDR2 reads FQGNSA. The V end was cut by 1 base, the J end by 4 bases, with 9 bases between. Many counts were recorded for this clonotype. From the PCR reads, TCRdb called clonotypes with MiXCR, one entry per CDR3 protein. Among fewer than 20,000 distinct CDR3 sequences listed, approximately 37% were seen once. The receptor's source is a male donor with retroperitoneal liposarcoma. The chain links TRBV7-2 to TRBJ2-3, with D unresolved. The sequencing sample was made of blood. The CDR3 protein is CASSLGGASDTQYF. Written as DNA, the CDR3 is TGTGCCAGCAGCTTAGGAGGTGCTTCAGATACGCAGTATTTT.